A selection of T cell receptor beta chains follows, all from one sample in a study of Tregs in tolerant kidney transplant recipients. Libraries were prepared by immunoSEQ multiplex PCR; TCRdb keeps only in-frame clonotypes and omits some of them. The table shows tens of thousands of clones, with roughly 93% occurring only once. The sequenced sample was CD4+ T cells from blood, obtained before the transplant. These receptor sequences come from a human donor who received a combined kidney and bone marrow transplant. CDR3s include the opening cysteine and the closing phenylalanine or tryptophan. The D gene is left open where the match is weak. The size field is filled for only some rows; it gives once, few, many or a size class.

>TRBJ1-6|TRBV7-9|.|.
CASSLVAESTPLHF
TGTGCCAGCAGCTTAGTTGCAGAATCCACACCCCTCCACTTT
>TRBJ2-2|TRBV2|few|.
CASTQGGPFTGELFF
TGTGCCAGCACACAGGGCGGCCCATTCACCGGGGAGCTGTTTTTT
>TRBJ2-3|TRBV5-4|.|.
CASSLLQGGTDTQYF
TGTGCCAGCAGCTTGTTACAGGGCGGGACAGATACGCAGTATTTT
>TRBJ1-2|TRBV6-5|once|TRBD1
CASTFRTGGWVGYTF
TGTGCCAGCACATTTAGGACAGGGGGCTGGGTTGGCTACACCTTC
>TRBJ1-1|TRBV5-1|.|.
CASSSRTVWNTEAFF
TGCGCCAGCAGCTCGCGGACAGTGTGGAACACTGAAGCTTTCTTT
>TRBJ2-2|TRBV4-3|.|TRBD1
CASSQDRGTANTGELFF
TGCGCCAGCAGCCAAGATCGAGGGACAGCGAACACCGGGGAGCTGTTTTTT
>TRBJ2-3|TRBV10-3|.|.
CAISPDLGGADTQYF
TGTGCCATCAGTCCCGACTTAGGGGGGGCAGATACGCAGTATTTT
>TRBJ1-1|TRBV5-1|.|TRBD1
CASSPDRGRRNTEAFF
TGCGCCAGCAGCCCTGACAGGGGAAGAAGAAACACTGAAGCTTTCTTT
>TRBJ1-1|TRBV4-3|.|.
CASSQETGQRYTEAFF
TGCGCCAGCAGCCAAGAGACAGGCCAAAGATACACTGAAGCTTTCTTT
>TRBJ2-1|TRBV4-3|.|TRBD2
CASSRVAGGNNEQFF
TGCGCCAGCAGCCGGGTAGCGGGAGGGAATAATGAGCAGTTCTTC
>TRBJ2-4|TRBV18|.|.
CASSPPGQPKAENIQYF
TGTGCCAGCTCACCACCGGGGCAGCCAAAAGCCGAAAACATTCAGTACTTC
>TRBJ2-4|TRBV7-2|once|.
CASSLASGANIQYF
TGTGCCAGCAGCTTAGCCAGTGGGGCAAACATTCAGTACTTC
>TRBJ1-2|TRBV27|once|.
CASSFSGDIDGYTF
TGTGCCAGCAGTTTTAGTGGGGACATTGATGGCTACACCTTC
>TRBJ2-1|TRBV5-1|.|TRBD2
CASSPTSGSANEQFF
TGCGCCAGCAGCCCGACTAGCGGGAGTGCGAATGAGCAGTTCTTC
>TRBJ2-2|TRBV30|.|.
CACPRRRNTGELFF
TGTGCCTGTCCTAGGCGTCGCAACACCGGGGAGCTGTTTTTT
>TRBJ2-5|TRBV29-1|.|.
CSVKPPEETQYF
TGCAGCGTTAAACCCCCGGAAGAGACCCAGTACTTC
>TRBJ2-1|TRBV7-3|.|TRBD2
CASSPKAGGMDNEQFF
TGTGCCAGCAGCCCGAAAGCGGGAGGTATGGACAATGAGCAGTTCTTC
>TRBJ1-2|TRBV7-2|.|TRBD1
CASSLAGQLYGYTF
TGTGCCAGCAGCTTAGCGGGACAGCTCTATGGCTACACCTTC
>TRBJ1-1|TRBV6-6|.|.
CASSYPNKNTEAFF
TGTGCCAGCAGTTACCCTAATAAAAACACTGAAGCTTTCTTT
>TRBJ2-5|TRBV7-2|.|TRBD2
CASSLVRLAEETQYF
TGTGCCAGCAGCTTGGTGAGACTAGCGGAAGAGACCCAGTACTTC
>TRBJ1-1|TRBV7-3|.|TRBD1
CASSIRGQGGGTEAFF
TGTGCCAGCAGCATACGGGGACAGGGCGGCGGCACTGAAGCTTTCTTT
>TRBJ2-1|TRBV18|.|TRBD2
CASSPMGQQRGSSYNEQFF
TGTGCCAGCTCACCAATGGGGCAGCAGCGGGGCAGCTCCTACAATGAGCAGTTCTTC
>TRBJ1-6|TRBV5-1|.|.
CASSSRQTSPNSPLHF
TGCGCCAGCAGCTCCCGACAAACAAGCCCTAATTCACCCCTCCACTTT
>TRBJ2-7|TRBV5-4|once|.
CASSFDRTTEQYF
TGTGCCAGCAGCTTTGACAGGACGACGGAGCAGTACTTC
>TRBJ2-7|TRBV27|.|TRBD2
CASKLAGGPGEQYF
TGTGCCAGCAAACTAGCGGGAGGGCCGGGGGAGCAGTACTTC
>TRBJ2-1|TRBV19|.|TRBD2
CASSPVLAGGKYYNEQFF
TGTGCCAGTAGTCCGGTGTTAGCGGGAGGCAAGTACTACAATGAGCAGTTCTTC
>TRBJ2-2|TRBV19|.|.
CASSILGQSDEELFF
TGTGCCAGTAGTATATTGGGGCAGTCCGACGAGGAGCTGTTTTTT
>TRBJ2-3|TRBV30|few|.
CAWTRFLDTQYF
TGTGCCTGGACGCGGTTTTTGGATACGCAGTATTTT
>TRBJ1-2|TRBV19|.|.
CASHELAGNGYTF
TGTGCCAGTCATGAGTTGGCAGGGAATGGCTACACCTTC
>TRBJ1-4|TRBV6-5|.|TRBD1
CASSHSTGATNEKLFF
TGTGCCAGCAGTCACTCGACAGGGGCAACTAATGAAAAACTGTTTTTT
>TRBJ2-7|TRBV7-6|.|.
CASKSVPQTYEQYF
TGTGCCAGCAAGAGCGTCCCACAAACCTACGAGCAGTACTTC
>TRBJ2-5|TRBV4-3|.|TRBD2
CASSQSRLAGVETQYF
TGCGCCAGCAGCCAATCAAGACTAGCGGGGGTGGAGACCCAGTACTTC
>TRBJ2-1|TRBV19|.|TRBD2
CASSNPFSGGLYNEQFF
TGTGCCAGTAGTAACCCCTTCTCGGGAGGCCTCTACAATGAGCAGTTCTTC
>TRBJ2-3|TRBV10-2|.|TRBD2
CASSVTSGSGYTDTQYF
TGCGCCAGCAGTGTGACTAGCGGGAGCGGCTACACAGATACGCAGTATTTT
>TRBJ2-7|TRBV5-1|.|.
CASSLDARVPEQYF
TGCGCCAGCAGCTTGGATGCCCGGGTTCCCGAGCAGTACTTC
>TRBJ2-1|TRBV7-3|.|TRBD2
CASSPGTSGYNEQFF
TGTGCCAGCAGCCCCGGGACTAGCGGCTACAATGAGCAGTTCTTC
>TRBJ2-7|TRBV18|.|TRBD2
CASSPTAGGPHEQYF
TGTGCCAGCTCACCAACCGCGGGGGGGCCCCACGAGCAGTACTTC
>TRBJ2-7|TRBV7-8|.|.
CASSLRDRFYEQYF
TGTGCCAGCAGCCTCCGGGATCGTTTCTACGAGCAGTACTTC
>TRBJ2-3|TRBV11-2|.|TRBD1
CASSLGTGGSTDTQYF
TGTGCCAGCAGCTTGGGGACAGGGGGTAGCACAGATACGCAGTATTTT
>TRBJ2-2|TRBV5-4|.|.
CASSLRRGQGGELFF
TGTGCCAGCAGCTTGAGGAGGGGGCAGGGCGGGGAGCTGTTTTTT
>TRBJ2-7|TRBV19|.|.
CASRRDSPLGEQYF
TGTGCCAGTAGGCGGGACAGTCCATTGGGGGAGCAGTACTTC
>TRBJ1-2|TRBV9|once|TRBD1
CASSVASGGADTF
TGTGCCAGCAGCGTAGCCTCAGGGGGCGCAGACACCTTC